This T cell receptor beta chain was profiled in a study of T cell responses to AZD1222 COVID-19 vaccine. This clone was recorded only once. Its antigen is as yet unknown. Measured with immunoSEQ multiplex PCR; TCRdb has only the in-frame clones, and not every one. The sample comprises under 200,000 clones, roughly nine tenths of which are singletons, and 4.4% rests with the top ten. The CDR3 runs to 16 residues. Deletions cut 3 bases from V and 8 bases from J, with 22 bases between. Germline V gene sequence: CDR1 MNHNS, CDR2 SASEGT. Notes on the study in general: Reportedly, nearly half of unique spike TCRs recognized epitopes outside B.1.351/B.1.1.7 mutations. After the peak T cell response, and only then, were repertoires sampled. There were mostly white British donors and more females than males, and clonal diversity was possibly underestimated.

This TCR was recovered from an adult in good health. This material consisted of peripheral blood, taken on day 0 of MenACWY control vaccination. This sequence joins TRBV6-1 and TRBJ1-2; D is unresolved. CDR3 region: CASSDTSYSDLWGYTF. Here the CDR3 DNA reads TGTGCCAGCAGTGACACAAGTTACAGCGACCTCTGGGGCTACACCTTC.